The 14 T cell receptor beta chains reported below all come from one sample, sequenced in a study of OX40 agonist ivuxolimab in advanced cancers. Clones were read by immunoSEQ multiplex PCR, and TCRdb kept only the in-frame ones, dropping some. The table records some 80,000 clones, around nine tenths of them present only once. The sequencing here drew on CD4+ or CD8+ T cells sorted from blood, taken in a trial of the OX40 agonist ivuxolimab. Every receptor here comes from an adult with an advanced solid tumor such as melanoma, head and neck, liver or kidney cancer.

V and J are TRBV9 and TRBJ1-2; D remains unclear. The CDR3 totals 13 residues. Germline loops: CDR1 SGDLS, CDR2 YYNGEE. V lost 0 bases and J lost 6, with 9 bases in between. The CDR3 DNA sequence: TGTGCCAGCAGCGTAGGTTCAAGGGATGGCTACACCTTC. It encodes CASSVGSRDGYTF.

The V gene is TRBV6-5, the J gene TRBJ2-4; no reliable D call. The germline gives CDR1 MNHEY, CDR2 SVGAGI. The V end was cut by 4 bases, the J end by 0 bases, with 10 bases between. CDR3 length: 15 residues. Here the CDR3 DNA reads TGTGCCAGCAGTTCGGGCGGCTTAGCCAAAAACATTCAGTACTTC. This codes for CASSSGGLAKNIQYF.

The chain links TRBV18 to TRBJ1-5; D perhaps matches TRBD1 (5 bases). V shed 4 bases and J shed 7 bases, with 20 bases lying between them. The CDR3 loop spans 16 amino acids. Germline lookup yields CDR1 KGHSH and CDR2 LQKENI. The CDR3 coding sequence is TGTGCCAGCTCACAGTCAGGGAATCGTAGAAACCAGCCCCAGCATTTT. Translated: CASSQSGNRRNQPQHF.

The chain joins TRBV5-5 to TRBJ2-3, with D possibly matching TRBD1 (5 bases). With 6 bases removed from V and 4 bases from J, the gap between germline ends came to 15 bases. CDR3 size: 14 residues. The germline V gene has CDR1 SGHKS and CDR2 YYEKEE (reference sequence). CDR3 sequence: CASNNARGSDTQYF. The CDR3 DNA sequence: TGTGCCAGCAACAATGCAAGGGGTTCAGATACGCAGTATTTT.

This chain joins TRBV5-4 and TRBJ1-2; possibly TRBD1 for D (6 bases). Germline V gene lookup returns CDR1 SGHNT and CDR2 YYREEE (reference sequence). The CDR3 spans 14 residues. V shed 2 bases and J shed 3 bases, with 11 bases lying between them. The CDR3, as DNA: TGTGCCAGCAGCTTATCCCCAGGGGACTATGGCTACACCTTC. It encodes CASSLSPGDYGYTF.

The V call is TRBV23-1, the J call TRBJ1-1; D is ambiguous. TRBV23-1 is classed as an ORF, of uncertain function. The CDR3 covers 16 residues. V shed 4 bases and J shed 5 bases, with 20 bases lying between them. The CDR3 region has the DNA TGCGCCAGCAGTCCCGGATATGTCTCCCTGGGAACTGAAGCTTTCTTT. This gives the protein CASSPGYVSLGTEAFF.

This chain uses TRBV7-2 with TRBJ2-7; 7 bases match TRBD1. The CDR3 is 15 amino acids. Trimming at V came to 5 bases and at J to 3 bases, leaving 10 bases not matched to a gene. CDR1 is SGHTA, CDR2 FQGNSA, per germline. In nucleotides, the CDR3 is TGTGCCAGCAGCCCAAGCCGGGACAGAAACTACGAGCAGTACTTC. This translates into CASSPSRDRNYEQYF.

This clone has a single count. The gene calls are TRBV6-5 and TRBJ1-5, with D perhaps matching TRBD1 (5 bases). The V end was cut by 0 bases, the J end by 7 bases, with 10 bases between. This CDR3 region has 14 residues. Germline CDR1 and CDR2: MNHEY and SVGAGI. CDR3 loop: CASSYSPGVQPQHF. The CDR3 DNA reads TGTGCCAGCAGTTACTCGCCGGGGGTGCAGCCCCAGCATTTT.

The chain combines TRBV6-5 with TRBJ2-7; D remains unclear. Looked up from germline, CDR1 is MNHEY and CDR2 is SVGAGI. Trimming left V 4 bases short and J 1 base short, with 8 bases between. The CDR3 runs 13 residues. Here the CDR3 reads CASSFGVSYEQYF. CDR3 sequence (DNA): TGTGCCAGCAGTTTTGGGGTGTCCTACGAGCAGTACTTC.

For the CDR3, the DNA is TGTGCCAGCAGCTCGGACAGGGGAGGGAACAATGAGCAGTTCTTC. It yields the protein CASSSDRGGNNEQFF. The chain couples TRBV7-2 to TRBJ2-1, with TRBD1 identical over 9 bases. The germline V gene encodes CDR1 SGHTA and CDR2 FQGNSA. The CDR3 is 15 amino acids. V dropped 4 bases and J dropped 5; count of bases not matched to a gene: 6.

The rearrangement links TRBV27 to TRBJ2-3, with D perhaps being TRBD1 or TRBD2 (5 bases each). The V and J ends lost 7 bases and 5 bases respectively, with 28 bases between them. CDR1 is MNHEY, CDR2 SMNVEV, per germline (reference sequence). This CDR3 is built from 18 residues. The CDR3 here is CASKASSRHFGGVDTQYF. CDR3 DNA sequence: TGTGCCAGCAAGGCCAGCAGCCGTCACTTTGGGGGAGTAGATACGCAGTATTTT.

The rearrangement uses TRBV15 and TRBJ1-4; weak D call: TRBD1 (5 bases). The germline V and J ends were trimmed by 5 bases and 8 bases, with 12 bases remaining between them. Per the germline V gene, CDR1 is LNHNV and CDR2 is YYDKDF (reference sequence). CDR3 length: 13 residues. CDR3 sequence (DNA): TGTGCCACCAGCCCCCCGGAGGGGGAAAAACTGTTTTTT. It is translated as CATSPPEGEKLFF.

The rearrangement joins TRBV6-6 to TRBJ1-3; D remains unclear. The V end lost 0 bases, the J end lost 0 bases, and 6 bases lay between the germline ends. Germline V lookup: CDR1 MNHNY, CDR2 SVGAGI (reference sequence). CDR3 length: 15 amino acids. The CDR3 DNA is TGTGCCAGCAGTTACTCGAAAACCTCTGGAAACACCATATATTTT. Amino acid sequence: CASSYSKTSGNTIYF.

The chain employs TRBV19 and TRBJ1-2; 8 bases line up with TRBD1. Trimming cost V 5 bases and J 4 bases; bases outside gene matches: 3. The CDR3 contains 13 residues. The V gene's germline CDR1 is LNHDA and CDR2 SQIVND (reference sequence). The CDR3 spells CASSPTGGYGYTF. The CDR3 DNA sequence: TGTGCCAGTAGTCCAACAGGGGGCTATGGCTACACCTTC.